Here is one T cell receptor (beta chain) with its context. Its antigen is currently unknown. The data were produced by immunoSEQ multiplex PCR, yet TCRdb's version contains in-frame clones alone and is incomplete. The table shows 26,000 or so clones, with roughly 85% occurring only once. This sample stems from a study of lymphopenia after photon versus proton radiotherapy. The study's findings and limits: Post-nadir diversity loss with photons came from oligoclonal expansion, particularly CD8+ Temra cells. Survival link was tested only in deceased patients; proton benefit remains a possibility. Relative stability marked proton patients; photon patients lost diversity and naive cells.

Germline V gene data show CDR1 as SGHTA and CDR2 as FQGNSA. The CDR3 length is 17 residues. V shed 5 bases, J shed 1 base, and the junction held 4 bases outside the gene matches. The sequencing here drew on peripheral blood, taken from a patient treated with photon-based radiotherapy. The source is a man aged 30 to 45 with gastric cancer. V is TRBV7-2 and J is TRBJ2-1; TRBD2 matches 14 bases. Here the CDR3 DNA reads TGTGCCAGCAGCACTCGGACTAGCGGGAGGTCCTACAATGAGCAGTTCTTC. Amino acids: CASSTRTSGRSYNEQFF. The full variable domain, with the rest looked up from reference TRBV7-2 and TRBJ2-1, is GAGVSQSPSNKVTEKGKDVELRCDPISGHTALYWYRQSLGQGLEFLIYFQGNSAPDKSGLPSDRFSAERTGGSVSTLTIQRTQQEDSAVYLCASSTRTSGRSYNEQFFGPGTRLTVL.